This section outlines one T cell receptor (beta chain) sequence together with its context. Its antigen has not been determined. Qualities for individual bases were not recorded, and no much larger clone is one base off. From its cysteine to its phenylalanine, the CDR3 spans 12 amino acids. The CDR3 DNA has 36 bases and is translated from base 1. Trimming at the junction amounts to 3 bases on V and 4 bases on J, and the germline ends lie 7 bases apart. From a lookup of the germline V gene (reference sequence), CDR1 and CDR2 are SGHNT and YYREEE. The donors belonged to the validation cohort of 90 to 150 subjects, which was separate from the roughly 670-subject first cohort. Library prep was done by the immunoSEQ multiplex PCR assay. The authors' pipeline ran thus. A statistical classification framework was built for diagnosing cytomegalovirus status from the catalog of TCR beta chain sequences. TCRdb re-hosts the immuneACCESS table, in-frame sequences only. Its copies lack some clones; in the studies checked, an unresolved V gene accounts for under half of them, and the cause for the rest is not known. The V and J calls and the clone size are those of that table, but D and trimming were determined from the DNA. Within this sample are 220,000 or so clones, with over 80% of them counted one time only. The ten largest clones take up more than 13% of the sample.

This record comes from a study of cytomegalovirus exposure and HLA in healthy donors (dated by TCRdb to 2015 to 2018). Background on the whole study: A later analysis indicated that the 120 validation repertoires were generated on the platform also employed for the 700 or so repertoires of the first cohort. The study aimed to test whether signatures of past pathogen exposure could be identified by cataloging public T cell receptors. A separate validation cohort of roughly 130 different subjects was used in addition to the roughly 720-subject first cohort. To predict cytomegalovirus infection status, the study combined high-throughput TCR immunosequencing, statistical association of individual TCRs with disease status, and machine learning. Summary of the overall study and its limitations: The study listed approximately 160 TCR beta chains as associated with cytomegalovirus. The authors suggested that the approach could potentially be extended to other disease states and immunological phenotypes. A later analysis found that TCRs clustered in the first cohort also tended to co-occur in the approximately 120 validation repertoires, with 94% of cluster scores above 0. Most TCR sequences were seen in very few donors, while some public TCRs were found in many individuals. Cytomegalovirus status was reported to be diagnosed by the classifier with high specificity and sensitivity in both the original and validation cohorts. In vitro tests confirmed that a few of the cytomegalovirus-associated TCR beta chains recognize cytomegalovirus antigens. A later analysis had no HLA typing for the validation cohort, so co-occurrence there was scored across all 120 or so repertoires.

The chain uses TRBV5-4 and TRBJ1-2, with an unclear D gene assignment. The origin of this receptor is a woman aged 25 to 39 in good health and CMV-seropositive. Sequencing input: PBMCs. CDR3 loop: CASSSPLYGYTF. The DNA is TGTGCCAGCAGCTCGCCCCTCTATGGCTACACCTTC.